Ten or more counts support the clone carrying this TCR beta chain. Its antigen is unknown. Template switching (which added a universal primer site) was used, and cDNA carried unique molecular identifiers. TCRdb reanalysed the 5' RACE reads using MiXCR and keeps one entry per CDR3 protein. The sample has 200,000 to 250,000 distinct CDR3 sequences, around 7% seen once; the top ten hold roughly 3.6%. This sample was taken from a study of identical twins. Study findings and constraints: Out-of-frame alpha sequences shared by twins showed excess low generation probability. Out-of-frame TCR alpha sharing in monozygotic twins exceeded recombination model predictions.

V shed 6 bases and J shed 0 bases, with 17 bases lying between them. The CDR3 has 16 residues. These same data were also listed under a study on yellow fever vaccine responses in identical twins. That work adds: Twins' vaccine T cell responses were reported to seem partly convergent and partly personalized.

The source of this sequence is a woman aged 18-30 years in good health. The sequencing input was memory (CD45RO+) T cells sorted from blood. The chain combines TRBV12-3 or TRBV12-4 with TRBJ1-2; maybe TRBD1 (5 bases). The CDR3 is CASSPGRTVANYGYTF. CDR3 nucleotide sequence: TGTGCCAGCAGCCCGGGGCGGACGGTAGCTAACTATGGCTACACCTTC.